Listed below are T cell receptor beta chains from one sample, sequenced in a study of T cells after yellow fever vaccination. TCRdb processed the 5' RACE reads anew with MiXCR; each CDR3 protein has one entry. In the table there are 500,000 to 550,000 distinct CDR3 sequences, around a fifth of which are singletons. The input for sequencing was PBMCs, taken about 21 days after the first yellow fever vaccination. The receptor set was obtained from a man aged 18 to 29 who received the YFV17D yellow fever vaccine. Each CDR3 is given with its conserved first and last residue. The D gene is left open where the match is weak. Expanded clones are given a class, and other clones once, few, many or no size at all.

>TRBD2|TRBV6-5|TRBJ2-3|many
CASSKGTSGFPTDTQYF
TGTGCCAGCAGCAAAGGGACTAGCGGGTTTCCCACAGATACGCAGTATTTT
>TRBD2|TRBV10-1|TRBJ2-7|few
CASSESLAGGYEQYF
TGCGCCAGCAGTGAGTCCCTAGCGGGGGGCTACGAGCAGTACTTC
>TRBD2|TRBV7-6|TRBJ2-1|few
CASSSSLAGWNEQFF
TGTGCCAGCAGCTCGTCACTAGCGGGCTGGAATGAGCAGTTCTTC
>TRBD2|TRBV11-1|TRBJ2-5|-
CASSLAAGGPQETQYF
TGTGCCAGCAGCTTAGCGGCGGGGGGCCCACAAGAGACCCAGTACTTC
>TRBD1|TRBV19|TRBJ2-1|-
CASSSDRVLYNEQFF
TGTGCCAGTAGTTCCGACAGGGTCCTCTACAATGAGCAGTTCTTC
>TRBD1|TRBV18|TRBJ1-2|-
CASSPGGDSIYGYTF
TGTGCCAGCTCACCGGGAGGGGACAGCATCTATGGCTACACCTTC
>-|TRBV5-1|TRBJ2-1|few
CASSITGPNEQFF
TGCGCCAGCAGCATAACAGGTCCCAATGAGCAGTTCTTC
>-|TRBV12-3/TRBV12-4|TRBJ1-5|few
CASSLGGPPNQPQHF
TGTGCCAGCAGTCTAGGGGGGCCGCCTAATCAGCCCCAGCATTTT
>TRBD1|TRBV5-6|TRBJ2-3|few
CASSPRPGQGLTDTQYF
TGTGCCAGCAGCCCAAGACCGGGACAGGGCCTCACAGATACGCAGTATTTT
>-|TRBV6-2/TRBV6-3|TRBJ2-1|few
CASTLDYYNEQFF
TGTGCCAGCACCCTAGACTACTACAATGAGCAGTTCTTC
>-|TRBV5-4|TRBJ2-1|-
CASRTGVPGSYNEQFF
TGTGCCAGCAGGACCGGGGTGCCCGGGTCCTACAATGAGCAGTTCTTC
>TRBD2|TRBV19|TRBJ2-1|-
CASSRLAQYNEQFF
TGTGCCAGTAGTAGACTAGCGCAATACAATGAGCAGTTCTTC
>TRBD2|TRBV5-1|TRBJ2-2|few
CASTAWGGGGNTGELFF
TGCGCCAGCACCGCCTGGGGTGGCGGGGGGAACACCGGGGAGCTGTTTTTT
>-|TRBV7-2|TRBJ1-4|few
CASSLARWGEKLFF
TGTGCCAGCAGCTTAGCGCGATGGGGTGAAAAACTGTTTTTT
>TRBD2|TRBV4-1|TRBJ2-5|-
CASSQWSSGGAAYQETQYF
TGCGCCAGCAGCCAATGGTCTAGCGGGGGAGCTGCCTACCAAGAGACCCAGTACTTC
>-|TRBV5-6|TRBJ2-5|few
CASSPAEPQETQYF
TGTGCCAGCAGCCCGGCCGAACCCCAAGAGACCCAGTACTTC
>-|TRBV7-3|TRBJ1-1|few
CASSLGGANTEAFF
TGTGCCAGCAGCTTAGGGGGGGCGAACACTGAAGCTTTCTTT
>-|TRBV14|TRBJ2-3|-
CASSRTAGGYTDTQYF
TGTGCCAGCAGCCGGACAGCTGGGGGATACACAGATACGCAGTATTTT
>-|TRBV29-1|TRBJ2-1|-
CSAPGGPGNEQFF
TGCAGCGCCCCGGGGGGCCCTGGGAATGAGCAGTTCTTC
>TRBD2|TRBV20-1|TRBJ2-2|-
CSARNSGGNTGELFF
TGCAGTGCTAGAAATAGCGGGGGGAACACCGGGGAGCTGTTTTTT
>-|TRBV7-3|TRBJ1-1|-
CASSLTAAGDTEAFF
TGTGCCAGCAGCTTGACAGCGGCTGGGGACACTGAAGCTTTCTTT
>-|TRBV9|TRBJ2-2|-
CASSVAQHTGELFF
TGTGCCAGCAGCGTAGCACAGCACACCGGGGAGCTGTTTTTT
>-|TRBV12-5|TRBJ2-1|few
CASGFSLRDKRDEQFF
TGTGCTAGTGGTTTCTCCCTTAGGGATAAACGGGATGAGCAGTTCTTC
>-|TRBV7-6|TRBJ2-3|-
CASSLSGTGFPPPDTQYF
TGTGCCAGCAGCTTATCCGGAACGGGATTTCCACCCCCAGATACGCAGTATTTT
>-|TRBV6-2/TRBV6-3|TRBJ1-1|-
CASSWYTNTEAFF
TGTGCCAGCAGCTGGTACACAAACACTGAAGCTTTCTTT
>TRBD1|TRBV4-1|TRBJ2-5|-
CASSQDATGAGGTQYF
TGCGCCAGCAGCCAAGACGCGACAGGGGCCGGGGGGACCCAGTACTTC
>-|TRBV12-3/TRBV12-4|TRBJ1-1|-
CASSFGGKHTEAFF
TGTGCCAGCAGTTTCGGGGGAAAGCACACTGAAGCTTTCTTT
>-|TRBV7-8|TRBJ1-3|-
CASSKLGGISGNTIYF
TGTGCCAGCAGCAAACTCGGGGGCATCTCTGGAAACACCATATATTTT
>-|TRBV27|TRBJ1-5|many
CASSLGVPEPQHF
TGTGCCAGCAGTTTAGGTGTTCCAGAGCCCCAGCATTTT
>TRBD1|TRBV12-3/TRBV12-4|TRBJ1-2|few
CASRETGVYGYTF
TGTGCCAGCAGAGAGACAGGGGTCTATGGCTACACCTTC
>TRBD2|TRBV5-1|TRBJ2-5|-
CASTRVSGEETQYF
TGCGCCAGCACCCGGGTTAGCGGGGAAGAGACCCAGTACTTC
>-|TRBV7-9|TRBJ1-6|-
CASSSGLPLHF
TGTGCCAGCAGCAGCGGGTTACCCCTCCACTTT
>TRBD1|TRBV6-5|TRBJ1-1|few
CASSSGGNDEAFF
TGTGCCAGCAGTTCAGGGGGGAATGATGAAGCTTTCTTT
>-|TRBV11-2|TRBJ2-6|few
CASSLTWDSGANVLTF
TGTGCCAGCAGCCTAACATGGGACTCTGGGGCCAACGTCCTGACTTTC
>TRBD1|TRBV28|TRBJ2-1|-
CASSLRPGQGSNEQFF
TGTGCCAGCAGTTTACGCCCCGGACAGGGGAGCAATGAGCAGTTCTTC
>-|TRBV7-8|TRBJ1-3|few
CASRAYSGNTIYF
TGTGCCAGCAGGGCCTACTCTGGAAACACCATATATTTT
>-|TRBV29-1|TRBJ1-3|-
CSVIWGNTIYF
TGCAGCGTTATTTGGGGAAACACCATATATTTT
>-|TRBV29-1|TRBJ1-2|few
CSAQGDGYTF
TGCAGCGCCCAGGGTGATGGCTACACCTTC
>-|TRBV5-1|TRBJ2-2|few
CASSPPLRTNTGELFF
TGCGCCAGCAGCCCCCCGTTACGGACGAACACCGGGGAGCTGTTTTTT
>TRBD2|TRBV9|TRBJ2-1|many
CASTLGGDLTNEQFF
TGTGCCAGCACCCTCGGGGGGGACTTAACCAATGAGCAGTTCTTC
>-|TRBV4-3|TRBJ1-6|few
CASSQDGSSSYNSPLHF
TGCGCCAGCAGCCAAGATGGGTCTAGCTCCTATAATTCACCCCTCCACTTT
>-|TRBV6-5|TRBJ1-1|few
CASSYQVGANTEAFF
TGTGCCAGCAGTTACCAAGTGGGGGCGAACACTGAAGCTTTCTTT
>TRBD1|TRBV4-1|TRBJ2-5|few
CASSQVSRGQETQYF
TGCGCCAGCAGCCAAGTGAGCAGGGGGCAAGAGACCCAGTACTTC
>-|TRBV7-9|TRBJ2-3|many
CASRAKRQGNADTQYF
TGTGCCAGCAGGGCGAAAAGGCAGGGGAATGCAGATACGCAGTATTTT
>TRBD1|TRBV5-1|TRBJ2-5|few
CASSPRGLESETQYF
TGCGCCAGCAGCCCCAGGGGGCTCGAGTCAGAGACCCAGTACTTC
>-|TRBV7-2|TRBJ2-3|-
CASSLATPKDTQYF
TGTGCCAGCAGCTTAGCCACACCTAAGGATACGCAGTATTTT
>-|TRBV7-9|TRBJ1-4|-
CASSETGKGEKLFF
TGTGCCAGCAGCGAGACAGGAAAAGGGGAAAAACTGTTTTTT
>-|TRBV4-3|TRBJ2-3|few
CASSQGLAVITDTQYF
TGCGCCAGCAGCCAAGGGTTAGCGGTGATCACAGATACGCAGTATTTT
>-|TRBV12-3/TRBV12-4|TRBJ1-5|-
CASSTPGESANQPQHF
TGTGCCAGCAGCACCCCCGGGGAGTCCGCCAATCAGCCCCAGCATTTT
>-|TRBV15|TRBJ2-7|few
CATSRGGDYEQYF
TGTGCCACCAGCAGAGGGGGAGACTACGAGCAGTACTTC
>-|TRBV11-1|TRBJ1-1|-
CASSLHKNTEALF
TGTGCCAGCAGCCTACACAAAAACACTGAAGCTCTCTTT
>-|TRBV9|TRBJ1-3|few
CASSVAASGNTIYF
TGTGCCAGCAGCGTAGCAGCCTCTGGAAACACCATATATTTT
>TRBD1|TRBV5-1|TRBJ2-5|-
CASSFLDGTGQETQYF
TGCGCCAGCAGCTTCTTGGACGGGACAGGGCAAGAGACCCAGTACTTC
>-|TRBV7-9|TRBJ2-3|few
CASATSGEDTQYF
TGTGCCAGCGCCACCTCGGGCGAAGATACGCAGTATTTT